A selection of T cell receptor beta chains follows, all from one sample in a study of blood T cell repertoires in COVID-19. Libraries were prepared by immunoSEQ multiplex PCR; TCRdb keeps only in-frame clonotypes and omits some of them. This table holds approximately 150,000 clones, about 90% found once. Sequencing was done on a sample of PBMCs or T cells enriched from blood (not recorded which). These receptors were obtained from a human donor with acute COVID-19. The donor label of this sample is uncertain. Each CDR3 is given with its conserved first and last residue.

TRBJ2-3	TRBV20-1	CSPYGTNTQYF
TRBJ2-2	TRBV5-1	CASRTSGGANGELFF
TRBJ1-1	TRBV4-2	CASSQNRDRGYRDTEAFF
TRBJ2-7	TRBV20-1	CSASSSGGAHEQYF
TRBJ1-2	TRBV27	CASSLSGAGGYTF
TRBJ1-1	TRBV7-9	CASSFNSGRTEAFF
TRBJ1-2	TRBV19	CASSNNFGGSDGYTF
TRBJ1-1	TRBV6-5	CASSYSGAATEAFF
TRBJ1-3	TRBV2	CASSEARVTGNTIYF
TRBJ1-2	TRBV6-4	CASRAPRRDFIYGYTF
TRBJ1-2	TRBV9	CASSVVGQGNYGYTF
TRBJ2-5	TRBV3-1/TRBV3-2	CASSPTSFEAETQYF
TRBJ2-7	TRBV5-1	CASSPHRDTKWEQYF
TRBJ2-7	TRBV30	CAWSAGGEVDEQYF
TRBJ1-1	TRBV5-4	CASSLTGVGSTEAFF
TRBJ2-7	TRBV7-9	CASSPPVPEVHEQYF
TRBJ2-3	TRBV9	CASSRQEGFGRDTQYF
TRBJ1-2	TRBV19	CASSIQGLVYGYTF
TRBJ2-1	TRBV10-1	CASSDWLANENEQFF
TRBJ2-7	TRBV9	CASSVGSGGPPEQYF
TRBJ2-1	TRBV5-1	CASSSGGLAGGPSYNEQFF
TRBJ2-2	TRBV5-4	CASSLGGANTGELFF
TRBJ2-7	TRBV2	CASGRDRALYEQYF
TRBJ1-1	TRBV18	CASSPRRGRNTEAFF
TRBJ2-7	TRBV19	CASSPGLLYEQYF
TRBJ1-2	TRBV4-3	CASSPQGAGGDGYTF
TRBJ1-6	TRBV11-2	CASSLGDSEGNSPLHF
TRBJ2-2	TRBV24-1	CATSDSANTGELFF
TRBJ2-5	TRBV7-9	CASSPIRRTRGASQETQYF
TRBJ2-1	TRBV6-2/TRBV6-3	CASSYSSGGNEQFF
TRBJ2-3	TRBV9	CASSFPGGGHTDTQYF
TRBJ1-1	TRBV7-2	CASSLSGGATEAFF
TRBJ2-1	TRBV11-1	CASSRRESGNNEQFF
TRBJ2-1	TRBV5-6	CASSQQVNEQFF
TRBJ2-7	TRBV30	CAWSVFKQGAYEQYF
TRBJ1-3	TRBV2	CASSLGTGNTIYF
TRBJ2-2	TRBV5-1	CASGTWIGELFF
TRBJ2-4	TRBV29-1	CSVAAGAKNIQYF
TRBJ1-1	TRBV14	CASSPRGTAEAFF
TRBJ1-2	TRBV6-5	CASSYARYGSGYTF
TRBJ2-1	TRBV7-9	CASSLAGTSGYNEQFF
TRBJ2-3	TRBV2	CASRLRSGSTDTQYF
TRBJ1-4	TRBV27	CASSFGLTAINEKLFF
TRBJ2-7	TRBV28	CASSPVQGYKHEQYF
TRBJ1-1	TRBV5-8	CASSFQAQASRAFF
TRBJ1-2	TRBV3-1/TRBV3-2	CASSQTGASDYGYTF
TRBJ2-3	TRBV2	CASNTGGASTDTQYF
TRBJ2-7	TRBV3-1/TRBV3-2	CASSHGSRRTGGSYEQYF